Presented here are 20 T cell receptor beta chains from one specimen sequenced in a study of blood T cell repertoires in COVID-19. TCRdb's table, derived via immunoSEQ multiplex PCR, lists solely in-frame clones and lacks some. This table has some 300,000 clones, more than 80% appearing once. Sequencing was carried out using peripheral blood. These receptors were taken from a woman aged 50 to 60 with COVID-19, enrolled during active disease.

The chain has TRBV29-1 and TRBJ2-3; 13 bases map to TRBD2. The CDR3 runs 16 residues. Germline CDR1 and CDR2: SQVTM and ANQGSEA. The trim removed 3 bases at V and 5 bases at J, leaving 8 bases unmatched. In DNA, the CDR3 is TGCAGCGTTGAGGAACTAGCGGGAGGGCCCGAAGATACGCAGTATTTT. Translation: CSVEELAGGPEDTQYF.

The chain links TRBV11-2 to TRBJ2-5; 12 nucleotides line up with TRBD2. This CDR3 contains 15 residues. Germline assignment: CDR1 SGHAT and CDR2 FQNNGV. The V gene end was trimmed by 3 bases and the J gene end by 5 bases; junction bases not matched to a gene: 4. DNA of the CDR3: TGTGCCAGCAGCTTCCAGACTAGCGGGAGTGAGACCCAGTACTTC. Amino acids: CASSFQTSGSETQYF. Together with reference TRBV11-2 and TRBJ2-5, the CDR3 gives the full variable domain: EAGVAQSPRYKIIEKRQSVAFWCNPISGHATLYWYQQILGQGPKLLIQFQNNGVVDDSQLPKDRFSAERLKGVDSTLKIQPAKLEDSAVYLCASSFQTSGSETQYFGPGTRLLVL.

The chain carries TRBV19 and TRBJ1-5, with TRBD1 matching 10 bases. The germline V gene has CDR1 LNHDA and CDR2 SQIVND (reference sequence). V lost 7 bases to trimming and J lost 7 bases; unmatched junction nucleotides: 4. The CDR3 totals 13 residues. The CDR3 DNA is TGTGCCAGTACCCGACAGGGGGCGCAGCCCCAGCATTTT. Translated: CASTRQGAQPQHF. Full variable domain (remainder filled in from reference TRBV19 and TRBJ1-5): DGGITQSPKYLFRKEGQNVTLSCEQNLNHDAMYWYRQDPGQGLRLIYYSQIVNDFQKGDIAEGYSVSREKKESFPLTVTSAQKNPTAFYLCASTRQGAQPQHFGDGTRLSIL.

This chain joins TRBV18 and TRBJ2-3; D is unresolved. This CDR3 spans 15 amino acids. Germline loops: CDR1 KGHSH, CDR2 LQKENI. Between the trimmed V and J ends, which lost 3 bases and 5 bases, there was a span of 15 bases. DNA of the CDR3: TGTGCCAGCTCACCGCTCGTGATAGCAGTAGATACGCAGTATTTT. Translating it yields CASSPLVIAVDTQYF.

The gene calls are TRBV11-2 and TRBJ2-3; 8 bases line up with TRBD2. The CDR3 extends over 16 amino acids. Germline CDR1 is SGHAT and CDR2 is FQNNGV. The trim removed 6 bases at V and 2 bases at J, leaving 10 bases unmatched. In nucleotides, the CDR3 is TGTGCCAGCAGTCCTACCGGCGGGAGGATCACAGATACGCAGTATTTT. Translation: CASSPTGGRITDTQYF.

The chain carries TRBV6-5 and TRBJ2-7, with D maybe TRBD2 (6 bases). Germline assignment: CDR1 MNHEY and CDR2 SVGAGI. Trimming cost V 0 bases and J 2 bases, with 11 bases left between them. The CDR3 runs 15 residues. The CDR3 region has the DNA TGTGCCAGCAGTTACTCGACTAGTCTGACCTACGAGCAGTACTTC. The encoded protein is CASSYSTSLTYEQYF.

The V and J genes are TRBV5-1 and TRBJ1-1; D possibly corresponds to TRBD1 (5 bases). V was clipped by 0 bases and J by 3 bases, with 6 bases between them. The CDR3 sequence is 13 residues long. The germline V gene encodes CDR1 SGHRS and CDR2 YFSETQ. The CDR3 region has the DNA TGCGCCAGCAGCTTGGCAGGGTACACTGAAGCTTTCTTT. This sequence encodes CASSLAGYTEAFF.

This chain uses TRBV7-2 with TRBJ2-7; 7 bases agree with TRBD1. Germline V gene lookup returns CDR1 SGHTA and CDR2 FQGNSA. The length of the CDR3 is 14 residues. V lost 3 bases to trimming and J lost 3 bases; unmatched junction nucleotides: 5. The CDR3 protein is CASSLDRFGYEQYF. CDR3 DNA sequence: TGTGCCAGCAGCTTGGACAGGTTTGGCTACGAGCAGTACTTC.

The chain has TRBV9 and TRBJ1-2; 7 bases align to TRBD1. With V trimmed by 4 bases and J by 1 base, 7 bases remained unmatched. Germline V lookup: CDR1 SGDLS, CDR2 YYNGEE. This CDR3 comprises 15 residues. This CDR3 reads CASSRTGTVNYGYTF. As DNA, the CDR3 is TGTGCCAGCAGCCGGACCGGGACAGTTAACTATGGCTACACCTTC.

As regards this clone: The final CDR3 position lacks the conserved phenylalanine or tryptophan, pointing to a likely read error. The DNA is omitted, as the CDR3 cannot be located on it reliably, and the CDR3 follows TCRdb's listing. The rearrangement uses TRBV18 and TRBJ2-3; the table's D call of TRBD2 was not tested on the DNA. The CDR3 comprises 16 residues, both ends counted. Germline V CDR1 and CDR2: KGHSH, LQKENI. CDR3 loop: CASHDGTSGRTTPSRV.

V usage is TRBV30 and J usage is TRBJ1-1, with 11 bases fitting TRBD1. This CDR3 comprises 14 residues. The V gene's germline CDR1 is GTSNPN and CDR2 SVGIG (reference sequence). V trimming: 3 bases; J trimming: 4 bases; junction bases outside the gene matches: 4. In nucleotides, the CDR3 is TGTGCCTGGAGCCTGGGACAGGGGGTCACTGAAGCTTTCTTT. It encodes CAWSLGQGVTEAFF. Full variable domain (missing parts from reference TRBV30 and TRBJ1-1): SQTIHQWPATLVQPVGSPLSLECTVEGTSNPNLYWYRQAAGRGLQLLFYSVGIGQISSEVPQNLSASRPQDRQFILSSKKLLLSDSGFYLCAWSLGQGVTEAFFGQGTRLTVV.

The J gene is TRBJ2-7, the V gene TRBV6-5; 8 nucleotides line up with TRBD1. The CDR3 is 13 residues long. Germline CDR1 and CDR2: MNHEY and SVGAGI. V gave up 7 bases and J gave up 4 bases; unmatched junction bases: 6. DNA for the CDR3: TGTGCCAGCAAGGACAGGGCAGTTTACGAGCAGTACTTC. Its protein product is CASKDRAVYEQYF.

The CDR3: CASSLTGQGAGGYTF. The CDR3 DNA reads as TGTGCCAGCAGCCTGACCGGACAGGGGGCTGGCGGCTACACCTTC. The chain recombines TRBV7-2 with TRBJ1-2; 11 bases map to TRBD1. Germline CDR1 reads SGHTA; CDR2 reads FQGNSA. The CDR3 spans 15 residues. Trimming removed 5 bases from V and 8 bases from J; junction bases left unmatched: 10.

This chain links TRBV11-2 with TRBJ2-5; 9 positions agree with TRBD2. Germline V gives CDR1 SGHAT, CDR2 FQNNGV. The CDR3 length is 17 residues. V was clipped by 1 base and J by 5 bases; unmatched bases: 11. The CDR3 DNA is TGTGCCAGCAGCTTAGTGGGTCTAGCGGGAAATCCTGAGACCCAGTACTTC. Encoded protein: CASSLVGLAGNPETQYF.

There are a few counts of this clone. The V call is TRBV10-2, the J call TRBJ2-1; D remains ambiguous. The CDR3 is 14 residues long. The V and J ends lost 8 bases and 0 bases respectively, with 11 bases between them. Germline V gives CDR1 WSHSY, CDR2 SAAADI. CDR3 sequence reads: CASRTPSSYNEQFF. The CDR3 DNA reads TGCGCCAGCCGCACTCCAAGCTCCTACAATGAGCAGTTCTTC.

The V gene is TRBV19, the J gene TRBJ2-1, with 11 positions matching TRBD2. After removal of 5 bases from V and 6 bases from J, the junction contained 9 bases not matched to a gene. This CDR3 is 16 amino acids long. CDR1 and CDR2 from the germline V gene are LNHDA and SQIVND (reference sequence). The DNA of the CDR3 is TGTGCCAGTAGTGTCGCGTCTCTAGCGGGAGGCAATGAGCAGTTCTTC. Translating it yields CASSVASLAGGNEQFF.

J is TRBJ1-3 and V is TRBV7-8; D is possibly TRBD1 (5 bases). The CDR3 is 15 amino acids. CDR1 SGHVS and CDR2 FQNEAQ come from the germline V gene. V gave up 5 bases and J gave up 0 bases, with 11 bases separating them. The CDR3 loop reads CASSRVGGSGNTIYF. As DNA, the CDR3 is TGTGCCAGCAGCCGAGTCGGGGGCTCTGGAAACACCATATATTTT.

This sequence joins TRBV5-1 and TRBJ2-7; 9 nucleotides agree with TRBD1. The CDR3 has 12 amino acids. Germline loops: CDR1 SGHRS, CDR2 YFSETQ. V shed 7 bases, J shed 4 bases, and the junction held 3 bases outside the gene matches. The CDR3 sequence is CASAGTGYEQYF. CDR3 sequence (DNA): TGCGCCAGCGCCGGGACAGGGTACGAGCAGTACTTC.

The chain links TRBV5-1 to TRBJ1-6; 8 bases fit TRBD1. CDR1 SGHRS and CDR2 YFSETQ come from the germline V gene. Trimming removed 4 bases from V and 9 bases from J; junction bases left unmatched: 12. CDR3 size: 16 residues. For the CDR3, the DNA is TGCGCCAGCAGCATAAGCTTGACAGGGGAGGGTTCACCCCTCCACTTT. Residues: CASSISLTGEGSPLHF.

This chain links TRBV28 with TRBJ2-7, with 7 nucleotides matching TRBD1. This CDR3 spans 14 amino acids. Germline assignment: CDR1 MDHEN and CDR2 SYDVKM. The junction had 10 bases not matched to a gene; V was cut back by 6 bases and J by 5 bases. Here the CDR3 DNA reads TGTGCCAGCAGACCACAGGGGAGAAGGGACGAGCAGTACTTC. Protein sequence: CASRPQGRRDEQYF. Full variable domain (missing parts from reference TRBV28 and TRBJ2-7): DVKVTQSSRYLVKRTGEKVFLECVQDMDHENMFWYRQDPGLGLRLIYFSYDVKMKEKGDIPEGYSVSREKKERFSLILESASTNQTSMYLCASRPQGRRDEQYFGPGTRLTVT.